The 5 T cell receptor beta chains reported below all come from one sample, sequenced in a study of shared clonotypes between healthy human individuals. The assay was immunoSEQ multiplex PCR, and TCRdb's table has in-frame clones only and misses some. This sample has hundreds of thousands of clones, with around 96% found just once. Sequencing was carried out using memory CD8+ T cells sorted from blood. Subset reported: CD45RO+ cells pooled with CCR7-negative TemRA cells. The receptors here all came from a man younger than 45 in good health.

In this sample, this clone turned up once. The genes are TRBV5-1 and TRBJ2-3; a weak D match, TRBD2 (5 bases). CDR1 and CDR2 from the germline V gene are SGHRS and YFSETQ. The ends were cut back, 5 bases at V and 3 bases at J, with 10 bases in the middle. The CDR3 length is 13 residues. In nucleotides, the CDR3 is TGCGCCAGCAGGGAGGCCCCTACAGATACGCAGTATTTT. Its protein product is CASREAPTDTQYF.

Points on this clone: The sample contains more than one DNA sequence encoding this CDR3. The J gene is TRBJ2-3, the V gene TRBV18, with unresolved D. CDR3 length: 14 amino acids. The V gene lost 0 bases and the J gene lost 0 bases, with 4 bases spanning the gap. CDR1 and CDR2 (germline): KGHSH, LQKENI. Written as DNA, the CDR3 is TGTGCCAGCTCACCACCGGCTAGCACAGATACGCAGTATTTT. Its translation: CASSPPASTDTQYF.

A single count supports this clone. The same CDR3 also results from other DNA sequences found in this sample. The chain combines TRBV7-9 with TRBJ1-5; D unresolved. The V end was cut by 1 base, the J end by 7 bases, with 8 bases between. The CDR3 extends over 13 amino acids. CDR1 is SEHNR, CDR2 FQNEAQ, per germline (reference sequence). The CDR3 DNA reads TGTGCCAGCAGCTTAGGAGGGTCCCAGCCCCAGCATTTT. Residues: CASSLGGSQPQHF.

The table lists this clone with a few counts. The chain has TRBV7-2 and TRBJ1-1, with unresolved D. The V gene lost 5 bases and the J gene lost 4 bases, with 17 bases spanning the gap. The CDR3 has 15 amino acids. In germline, CDR1 is SGHTA, CDR2 FQGNSA. The CDR3 reads CASSRQDGWSTEAFF. In DNA form, the CDR3 reads TGTGCCAGCAGCCGCCAGGACGGGTGGTCCACTGAAGCTTTCTTT.

As concerns this clone: Relative to the germline gene, one junction end is altered; a read error may explain this. V usage is TRBV18 and J usage is TRBJ2-1; D might be TRBD2 (5 bases). CDR1 and CDR2 from the germline V gene are KGHSH and LQKENI. This CDR3 contains 12 residues. CDR3 in amino acids: CASSPLGISHFF. The CDR3 region has the DNA TGTGCCAGCTCTCCACTCGGGATATCCCACTTCTTC.